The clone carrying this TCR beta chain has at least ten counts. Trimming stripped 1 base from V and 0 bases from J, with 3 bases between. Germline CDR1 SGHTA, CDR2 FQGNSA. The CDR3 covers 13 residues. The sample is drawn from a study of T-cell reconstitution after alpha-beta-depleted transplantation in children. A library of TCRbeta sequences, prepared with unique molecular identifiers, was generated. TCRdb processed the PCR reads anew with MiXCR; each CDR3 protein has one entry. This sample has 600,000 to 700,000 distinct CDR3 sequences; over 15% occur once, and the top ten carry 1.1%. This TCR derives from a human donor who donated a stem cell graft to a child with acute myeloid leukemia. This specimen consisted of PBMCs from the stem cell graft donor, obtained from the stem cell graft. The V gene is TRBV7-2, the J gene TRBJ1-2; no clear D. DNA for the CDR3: TGTGCCAGCAGCTTAGACTCTAACTATGGCTACACCTTC. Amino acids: CASSLDSNYGYTF.